This passage covers 22 T cell receptor beta chains from one sample sequenced in a study of blood T cells in healthy people across ages. Sample-barcoded 5' priming and a J-beta primer mix drove a second PCR of roughly 7 to 11 cycles. MiXCR, run by TCRdb on the 5' RACE reads, gives a single entry per CDR3 protein. The sample shows 1.5 million to 1.9 million distinct CDR3 sequences, approximately 43% of them seen only once. Sequencing was done on a sample of blood. These receptor sequences come from a woman aged 18-29 years in good health.

This chain joins TRBV12-3 or TRBV12-4 and TRBJ2-2, with TRBD2 matching 11 bases. CDR3 length: 15 amino acids. V shed 5 bases and J 6 bases; nucleotides not matched to a gene: 5. The CDR3 nucleotides read TGTGCCAGCAGTAGTTCGGGACTAGCGGCCGGGGAGCTGTTTTTT. This translates into CASSSSGLAAGELFF.

This chain joins TRBV5-1 and TRBJ1-1, with 7 nucleotides matching TRBD1. CDR3 length: 22 residues. The germline CDR1 and CDR2 sequences are SGHRS and YFSETQ. V was clipped by 5 bases and J by 2 bases; unmatched bases: 30. The DNA for the CDR3 is TGCGCCAGCAGACGCGAATCAGGGGGTTCATGGTTAGGGAATGAAGTCAACACTGAAGCTTTCTTT. Protein product: CASRRESGGSWLGNEVNTEAFF.

Note on this clonotype: A clone one base away is much larger, so this may be a read error. The chain joins TRBV20-1 to TRBJ1-1; D may be TRBD1 (6 bases). This CDR3 is 15 amino acids long. Trimming took off 5 bases at V and 4 bases at J, with 20 bases between the two ends. Germline lookup yields CDR1 DFQATT and CDR2 SNEGSKA (reference sequence). The CDR3: CSAFRPSTGSTEAFF. The CDR3, as DNA: TGCAGTGCTTTTCGCCCGAGTACAGGGTCCACTGAAGCTTTCTTT.

This chain connects TRBV29-1 to TRBJ2-3, with 8 nucleotides matching TRBD1. This CDR3 has 14 amino acids. V shed 4 bases and J 6 bases; nucleotides not matched to a gene: 9. Germline assignment: CDR1 SQVTM and CDR2 ANQGSEA. CDR3 residues: CSVVQGAVGDTQYF. The CDR3 DNA follows: TGCAGCGTTGTTCAGGGGGCGGTGGGCGATACGCAGTATTTT.

This clonotype was seen more than once but under ten times. This rearrangement joins TRBV20-1 to TRBJ2-5; D not resolved. The germline gives CDR1 DFQATT, CDR2 SNEGSKA (reference sequence). Trimming cost V 1 base and J 2 bases, with 11 bases left between them. The CDR3 runs 14 residues. CDR3 amino acids: CSARASGQQETQYF. For the CDR3, the DNA is TGCAGTGCTAGAGCGTCTGGGCAGCAAGAGACCCAGTACTTC.

This clonotype was detected only a few times. This chain connects TRBV4-3 to TRBJ2-1; D may be TRBD1 (8 bases). The germline V and J ends were trimmed by 3 bases and 4 bases, with 16 bases remaining between them. The V gene's germline CDR1 is LGHNA and CDR2 YSLEER. The CDR3 sequence is 16 residues long. The CDR3 coding sequence is TGCGCCAGCAGCCAGGCAGTACAGGGGGGGTACAATGAGCAGTTCTTC. This gives the protein CASSQAVQGGYNEQFF.

The V and J genes are TRBV7-9 and TRBJ2-3; TRBD2 agrees at 7 bases. V shed 7 bases and J 2 bases; nucleotides not matched to a gene: 6. This CDR3 spans 14 amino acids. Germline CDR1 is SEHNR and CDR2 is FQNEAQ (reference sequence). The CDR3 DNA reads as TGTGCCAGCACCCCAGGGACTAACACAGATACGCAGTATTTT. It encodes CASTPGTNTDTQYF.

The rearrangement links TRBV27 to TRBJ2-5; D is unresolved. CDR1 is MNHEY, CDR2 SMNVEV, per germline (reference sequence). V dropped 5 bases and J dropped 11 bases, with 15 bases sitting between them. This CDR3 contains 12 residues. CDR3 sequence reads: CASSLDQNEQYF. The CDR3 DNA sequence: TGTGCCAGCAGTCTCGACCAGAATGAGCAGTACTTC.

CDR3 DNA sequence: TGCAGCGTTGGGGTGGCGGGAGGGGACGATGAGCAGTTCTTC. It is translated as CSVGVAGGDDEQFF. This chain links TRBV29-1 with TRBJ2-1; 9 nucleotides agree with TRBD2. CDR3 length: 14 residues. With V trimmed by 4 bases and J by 8 bases, 9 bases remained unmatched. Germline V lookup: CDR1 SQVTM, CDR2 ANQGSEA.

The chain employs TRBV20-1 and TRBJ1-1; no clear D gene. Germline V gene data show CDR1 as DFQATT and CDR2 as SNEGSKA (reference sequence). The CDR3 covers 12 residues. V lost 6 bases and J 1 base, leaving 9 bases between the germline ends. This CDR3 reads CSARNPNTEAFF. CDR3 coding DNA: TGCAGTGCCCGGAACCCGAACACTGAAGCTTTCTTT.

This clonotype was seen a handful of times. In DNA form, the CDR3 reads TGTGCCACCTCCATAGGGAGCTTCACAGATACGCAGTATTTT. Translated: CATSIGSFTDTQYF. This chain joins TRBV7-6 and TRBJ2-3, with D maybe TRBD2 (5 bases). The CDR3 length is 14 residues. Germline CDR1 reads SGHVS; CDR2 reads FNYEAQ. With 10 bases removed from V and 2 bases from J, the gap between germline ends came to 16 bases.

This clonotype was detected only a few times. V and J are TRBV29-1 and TRBJ2-3; 7 bases match TRBD2. This CDR3 is 13 amino acids long. Germline values: CDR1 SQVTM, CDR2 ANQGSEA. The junction had 2 bases not matched to a gene; V was cut back by 3 bases and J by 2 bases. In DNA, the CDR3 is TGCAGCGTTGACGCGGGAGCCACAGATACGCAGTATTTT. It yields the protein CSVDAGATDTQYF.

The rearrangement uses TRBV5-1 and TRBJ2-1, with D hard to call. This CDR3 spans 16 amino acids. V shed 0 bases and J shed 0 bases, with 10 bases lying between them. The germline CDR1 and CDR2 sequences are SGHRS and YFSETQ. The CDR3 DNA reads as TGCGCCAGCAGCTTGGTATGGGCCAGCTCCTACAATGAGCAGTTCTTC. It encodes CASSLVWASSYNEQFF.

The V call is TRBV7-9, the J call TRBJ2-7; D is possibly TRBD1 (6 bases). Trimming cost V 10 bases and J 0 bases, with 10 bases left between them. Germline V lookup: CDR1 SEHNR, CDR2 FQNEAQ (reference sequence). This CDR3 spans 12 amino acids. CDR3 sequence reads: CAITGLSYEQYF. CDR3 sequence (DNA): TGTGCCATCACAGGGCTCTCCTACGAGCAGTACTTC. The variable domain in full, with the rest retrieved from reference TRBV7-9 and TRBJ2-7, is DTGVSQNPRHKITKRGQNVTFRCDPISEHNRLYWYRQTLGQGPEFLTYFQNEAQLEKSRLLSDRFSAERPKGSFSTLEIQRTEQGDSAMYLCAITGLSYEQYFGPGTRLTVT.

In this sample, this clonotype turned up a few times. The chain recombines TRBV7-9 with TRBJ1-1, with 9 bases aligning to TRBD1. Germline CDR1 reads SEHNR; CDR2 reads FQNEAQ (reference sequence). CDR3 length: 14 residues. Trimming removed 4 bases from V and 5 bases from J; junction bases left unmatched: 5. The CDR3 DNA sequence: TGTGCCAGCAGCTCCCTCGGACAGGGGACTGAAGCTTTCTTT. Its protein is CASSSLGQGTEAFF.

The rearrangement links TRBV4-3 to TRBJ2-5; 9 nucleotides agree with TRBD2. The V segment lost 4 bases and the J segment 11 bases; nucleotides outside the gene matches: 14. CDR1 and CDR2 from the germline V gene are LGHNA and YSLEER. The CDR3 extends over 15 amino acids. CDR3 loop: CASSPGASGNNEQYF. CDR3 DNA: TGCGCCAGCAGCCCGGGGGCTAGCGGGAATAATGAGCAGTACTTC.

The sample holds a few counts of this clonotype. The J gene is TRBJ2-7, the V gene TRBV4-1; D not resolved. Germline CDR1 and CDR2: MGHRA and YSYEKL. The germline V and J ends were trimmed by 1 base and 3 bases, with 13 bases remaining between them. The CDR3 spans 15 residues. As DNA, the CDR3 is TGCGCCAGCAGCCAAGCCCCAGCTAGAAGCTACGAGCAGTACTTC. Its protein product is CASSQAPARSYEQYF.

The chain has TRBV18 and TRBJ2-3, with D unresolved. The V and J ends lost 6 bases and 5 bases respectively, with 9 bases between them. The CDR3 sequence is 12 residues long. Germline V gene sequence: CDR1 KGHSH, CDR2 LQKENI. The CDR3 reads CASSIVGDTQYF. DNA for the CDR3: TGTGCCAGCTCCATCGTCGGAGATACGCAGTATTTT.

With regard to this clonotype: The junction and the germline gene differ at one end; a read error may be behind it. The CDR3 bases are TGTGCCAGCAGTTACCCCAGCGGGGGCCATTACAGTGAGCAGTTCTTC. Its translation: CASSYPSGGHYSEQFF. The chain carries TRBV27 and TRBJ2-1, with 8 nucleotides matching TRBD2. Germline CDR1 is MNHEY and CDR2 is SMNVEV (reference sequence). The CDR3 runs to 16 residues.

The CDR3 loop is CASNTGSATEAFF. CDR3 DNA sequence: TGTGCCAGCAATACAGGGTCTGCCACTGAAGCTTTCTTT. V and J are TRBV12-3 or TRBV12-4 and TRBJ1-1, with D perhaps matching TRBD1 (6 bases). The V gene lost 7 bases and the J gene lost 4 bases, with 13 bases spanning the gap. The CDR3 has 13 amino acids.

The chain links TRBV6-1 to TRBJ1-1; no clear D gene. Germline loops: CDR1 MNHNS, CDR2 SASEGT. Deletions cut 3 bases from V and 4 bases from J, with 18 bases between. The CDR3 extends over 16 amino acids. CDR3 coding DNA: TGTGCCAGCAGTGATAAGTCGGCGTGGGGAGCCACTGAAGCTTTCTTT. Translation gives CASSDKSAWGATEAFF.

The V gene is TRBV10-3, the J gene TRBJ2-7, with a tentative D call TRBD2 (5 bases). Trimming removed 4 bases from V and 0 bases from J, with 7 bases in between. Germline CDR1 is ENHRY and CDR2 is SYGVKD. The CDR3 has 13 amino acids. CDR3 bases: TGTGCCATCAGTGTCGGACTCTCCTACGAGCAGTACTTC. The encoded protein is CAISVGLSYEQYF.